The rows below give T cell receptor beta chains drawn from one sample of a study of beta chain features in type 1 diabetes. This table comes from immunoSEQ multiplex PCR, and its TCRdb copy is limited to in-frame clones, with some not included. The sample holds about 340,000 clones, 7.5% to 9% seen once. Sequencing was carried out using central memory CD4+ T cells from blood. The receptors originated from a woman aged 18-29 years in good health. CDR3s include the opening cysteine and the closing phenylalanine or tryptophan. D genes are given only for firm matches. Only part of the rows carry a size: once, few, many, or a class if the clone is expanded.

J gene | V gene | D gene | clone size | CDR3 DNA | CDR3 protein
TRBJ2-2 | TRBV28 | TRBD1 | - | TGTGCCAGCAGTTTGGGACAGGGTGGACCCACCGGGGAGCTGTTTTTT | CASSLGQGGPTGELFF
TRBJ2-3 | TRBV7-2 | - | many | TGTGCCAGCAGCTTACTTAGAGATACGCAGTATTTT | CASSLLRDTQYF
TRBJ2-1 | TRBV18 | TRBD1 | few | TGTGCCAGCTCACAGAGACAGGGGGCCGGTGGGAATGAGCAGTTCTTC | CASSQRQGAGGNEQFF
TRBJ2-7 | TRBV6-6 | TRBD2 | - | TGTGCCAGCAGCGGGTCTAGCGGGGGTTACGAGCAGTACTTC | CASSGSSGGYEQYF
TRBJ1-2 | TRBV19 | - | few | TGTGCCAGTAGCCTTAGAAGTCGGGACACCCACTATGGCTACACCTTC | CASSLRSRDTHYGYTF
TRBJ1-1 | TRBV20-1 | - | - | TGCAGTGCTACGGGGGAGACTGAAGCTTTCTTT | CSATGETEAFF
TRBJ1-2 | TRBV4-3 | - | - | TGCGCCAGCAGCCAAGATCGAGGCAGGGGCCCCTATGGCTACACCTTC | CASSQDRGRGPYGYTF
TRBJ2-5 | TRBV25-1 | TRBD2 | few | TGTGCCAGCAGTGAATATTTCGGGACTAGCGGGAGTGAGACCCAGTACTTC | CASSEYFGTSGSETQYF
TRBJ2-1 | TRBV18 | TRBD2 | few | TGTGCCAGCTCACCGTCTAGCGGGACCACTGAGCAGTTCTTC | CASSPSSGTTEQFF
TRBJ2-5 | TRBV25-1 | - | - | TGTGCCAGCAGTGGTAAGGGTGGGAGTTGGCAAGAGACCCAGTACTTC | CASSGKGGSWQETQYF
TRBJ1-5 | TRBV7-2 | - | few | TGTGCCAGCAGTCCCAGCAGGAATCAGCCCCAGCATTTT | CASSPSRNQPQHF
TRBJ1-1 | TRBV7-3 | TRBD1 | - | TGTGCCAGCAGCATGGACAGGAATACTGAAGCTTTCTTT | CASSMDRNTEAFF
TRBJ2-5 | TRBV11-2 | TRBD1 | few | TGTGCCAGCAGCTCAACCTGGATCTCCAGGGGGAGAGAGACCCAGTACTTC | CASSSTWISRGRETQYF
TRBJ2-1 | TRBV28 | - | - | TGTGCCAGCAGTCTTTCTCCCCTGTACAATGAGCAGTTCTTC | CASSLSPLYNEQFF
TRBJ2-5 | TRBV5-1 | - | - | TGCGCCAGCAGCTTGGTATCGTTCGGGGAAGAGACCCAGTACTTC | CASSLVSFGEETQYF
TRBJ2-1 | TRBV2 | - | - | TGTGCCAGCAGAGGGTTTTTGGGTGAGCAGTTCTTC | CASRGFLGEQFF
TRBJ2-3 | TRBV5-6 | TRBD2 | - | TGTGCCAGCAACCTAGCGGGAGATACGCAGTATTTT | CASNLAGDTQYF
TRBJ2-1 | TRBV5-6 | TRBD2 | few | TGTGCCAGCAGCTTGCGGCTAGCGGGAGTGGATGAGCAGTTCTTC | CASSLRLAGVDEQFF
TRBJ1-1 | TRBV15 | - | - | TGTGCCACCAGCAGAGATCGTGGGGGCTTTGGAACTGAAGCTTTCTTT | CATSRDRGGFGTEAFF
TRBJ2-3 | TRBV6-6 | - | few | TGTGCCAGCAGTTATAGTAGGGGCATAGATACGCAGTATTTT | CASSYSRGIDTQYF
TRBJ2-2 | TRBV7-9 | TRBD2 | few | TGTGCCAGCAGCTTAGGACTAGCGGGAGCCGGGTACACCGGGGAGCTGTTTTTT | CASSLGLAGAGYTGELFF
TRBJ2-7 | TRBV25-1 | - | few | TGTGCCAGCAGTGTAACAGGTGACTCCTACGAGCAGTACTTC | CASSVTGDSYEQYF
TRBJ2-7 | TRBV9 | - | - | TGTGCCAGCAGCCCCACCCGCGACAAAGATTACGAGCAGTACTTC | CASSPTRDKDYEQYF
TRBJ2-3 | TRBV6-5 | - | many | TGTGCCAGCCGTCACGGGGATACGCAGTATTTT | CASRHGDTQYF
TRBJ1-4 | TRBV2 | - | few | TGTGCCAGCAGTGGCAGGTCCAGGGAAAAACTGCTTTTT | CASSGRSREKLLF
TRBJ2-5 | TRBV29-1 | TRBD1 | few | TGCAGCGTTGGGACAGGAATAGAGACCCAGTACTTC | CSVGTGIETQYF
TRBJ2-1 | TRBV25-1 | TRBD2 | - | TGTGCCAGCAGTAAACTCCGCAGCGGGAGCGTCAACAATGAGCAGTTCTTC | CASSKLRSGSVNNEQFF
TRBJ2-7 | TRBV25-1 | - | - | - | CASILVRQYF
TRBJ2-2 | TRBV5-1 | TRBD1 | - | TGCGCCAGCAGTCCAACAGGGGGCGTTGTCGGGGAGCTGTTTTTT | CASSPTGGVVGELFF
TRBJ2-7 | TRBV7-2 | TRBD1 | - | TGTGCCAGCAGCCGGGACAGGGGCTTGGGGGAGCAGTACTTC | CASSRDRGLGEQYF
TRBJ1-2 | TRBV7-9 | TRBD1 | - | TGTGCCAGCAGCCAAGACGAGAACAGACAGGGCAGTTACACCTTC | CASSQDENRQGSYTF
TRBJ2-7 | TRBV5-1 | TRBD1 | - | TGCGCCAGCAGCGAGCCGGACAGGGACGAGCAGTACTTC | CASSEPDRDEQYF
TRBJ2-1 | TRBV4-3 | - | - | TGCGCCAGCAGCCCCGCCGGGACTCCTTACAATGAGCAGTTCTTC | CASSPAGTPYNEQFF